Here is one T cell receptor beta chain with its context. Its matching antigen is unknown. Autoimmune disease history or systemic immunosuppression led to patient exclusion. This entry comes from a study of OX40 agonist ivuxolimab in advanced cancers. As for the study in general: Patients got intravenous ivuxolimab at 0.01 to 10 mg/kg every 2 weeks.

Study-level results: CD8+ T cells averaged more expanded clones than CD4+.

TCRdb's table, derived via immunoSEQ multiplex PCR, lists solely in-frame clones and lacks some. The repertoire includes fewer than 80,000 clones, over 80% of them detected once, and roughly 15% sits in the top ten. The CDR3 loop spans 14 amino acids. Germline V lookup: CDR1 MDHEN, CDR2 SYDVKM. V dropped 6 bases and J dropped 6 bases, with 14 bases sitting between them. The clonotype comes from an adult with an advanced solid tumor such as melanoma, head and neck, liver or kidney cancer. The source material was CD4+ or CD8+ T cells sorted from blood, sampled in a trial of the OX40 agonist ivuxolimab. This chain links TRBV28 with TRBJ2-2; a possible D gene is TRBD2 (5 bases). CDR3 DNA: TGTGCCAGCAGCCAATCCAAGGAGGCCGGGGAGCTGTTTTTT. This sequence encodes CASSQSKEAGELFF.